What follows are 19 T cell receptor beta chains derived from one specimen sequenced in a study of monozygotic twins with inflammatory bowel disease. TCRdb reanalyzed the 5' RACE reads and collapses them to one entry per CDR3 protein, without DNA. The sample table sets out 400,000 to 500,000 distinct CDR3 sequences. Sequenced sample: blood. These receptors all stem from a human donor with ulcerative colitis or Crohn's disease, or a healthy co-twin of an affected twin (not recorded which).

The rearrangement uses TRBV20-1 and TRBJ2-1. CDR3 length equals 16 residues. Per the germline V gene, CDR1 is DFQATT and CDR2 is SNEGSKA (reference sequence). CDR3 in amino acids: CSAGNRLARSYNEQFF.

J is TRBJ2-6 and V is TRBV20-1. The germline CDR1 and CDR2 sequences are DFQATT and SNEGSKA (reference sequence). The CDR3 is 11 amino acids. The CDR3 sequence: CSGWGANVLTF.

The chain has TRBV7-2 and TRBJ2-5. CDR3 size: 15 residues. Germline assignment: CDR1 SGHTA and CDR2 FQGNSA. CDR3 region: CASSLDFGWGETQYF.

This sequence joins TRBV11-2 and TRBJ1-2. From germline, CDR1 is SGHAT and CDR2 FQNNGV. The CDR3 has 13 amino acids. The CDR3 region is CASSLAGIYGYTF. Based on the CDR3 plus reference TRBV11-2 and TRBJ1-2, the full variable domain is EAGVAQSPRYKIIEKRQSVAFWCNPISGHATLYWYQQILGQGPKLLIQFQNNGVVDDSQLPKDRFSAERLKGVDSTLKIQPAKLEDSAVYLCASSLAGIYGYTFGSGTRLTVV.

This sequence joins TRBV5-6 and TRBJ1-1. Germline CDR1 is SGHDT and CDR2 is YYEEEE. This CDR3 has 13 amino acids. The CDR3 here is CASSLGTVPEAFF.

The chain's CDR3 is CASSIRDRYTEAFF. The gene calls are TRBV19 and TRBJ1-1; TCRdb outputs TRBD1, but without DNA this stays unchecked. Germline-derived CDR1 and CDR2 are LNHDA and SQIVND (reference sequence). CDR3 length: 14 amino acids.

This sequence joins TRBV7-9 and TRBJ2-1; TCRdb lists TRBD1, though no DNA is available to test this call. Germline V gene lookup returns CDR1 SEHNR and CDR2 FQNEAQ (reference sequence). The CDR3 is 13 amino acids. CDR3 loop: CASSPGGGRGKFF.

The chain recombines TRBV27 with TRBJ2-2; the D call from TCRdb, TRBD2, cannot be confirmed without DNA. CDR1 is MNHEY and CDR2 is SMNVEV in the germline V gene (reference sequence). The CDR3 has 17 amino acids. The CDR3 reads CATSRLAGGPNTGELFF.

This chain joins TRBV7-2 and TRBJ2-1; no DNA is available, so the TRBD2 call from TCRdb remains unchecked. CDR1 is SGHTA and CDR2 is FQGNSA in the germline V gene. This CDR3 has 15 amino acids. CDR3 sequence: CASRSGTSGTNEQFF.

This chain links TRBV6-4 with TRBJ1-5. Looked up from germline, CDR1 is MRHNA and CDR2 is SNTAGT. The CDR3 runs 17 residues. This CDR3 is CASSDSSGPYDNQPQHF.

This CDR3 reads CASSFLAGPNTGELFF. The chain recombines TRBV28 with TRBJ2-2; the D gene TCRdb calls, TRBD2, cannot be checked with no DNA. In germline, CDR1 is MDHEN, CDR2 SYDVKM. The CDR3 has 16 residues. Looking up the rest from reference TRBV28 and TRBJ2-2 gives the full variable domain: DVKVTQSSRYLVKRTGEKVFLECVQDMDHENMFWYRQDPGLGLRLIYFSYDVKMKEKGDIPEGYSVSREKKERFSLILESASTNQTSMYLCASSFLAGPNTGELFFGEGSRLTVL.

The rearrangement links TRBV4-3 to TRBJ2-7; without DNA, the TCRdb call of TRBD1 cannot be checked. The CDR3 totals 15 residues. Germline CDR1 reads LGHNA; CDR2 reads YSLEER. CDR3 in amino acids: CASSLGQGGGYEQYF.

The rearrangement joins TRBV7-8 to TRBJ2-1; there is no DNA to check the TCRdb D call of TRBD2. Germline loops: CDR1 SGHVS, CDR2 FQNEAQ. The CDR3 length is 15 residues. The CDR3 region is CASSLRRAYNYEQFF.

The CDR3 sequence is CASSYLSTKEQFF. This chain joins TRBV6-6 and TRBJ2-1. There are 13 residues in the CDR3. Germline V gene data show CDR1 as MNHNY and CDR2 as SVGAGI (reference sequence).

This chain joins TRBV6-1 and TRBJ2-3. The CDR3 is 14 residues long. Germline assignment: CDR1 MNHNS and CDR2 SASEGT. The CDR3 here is CASSATKGTDTQYF.

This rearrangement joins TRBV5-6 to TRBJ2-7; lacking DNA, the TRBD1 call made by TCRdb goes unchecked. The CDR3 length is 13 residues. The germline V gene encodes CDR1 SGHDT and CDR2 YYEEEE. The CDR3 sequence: CASSRGYGDEQYF.

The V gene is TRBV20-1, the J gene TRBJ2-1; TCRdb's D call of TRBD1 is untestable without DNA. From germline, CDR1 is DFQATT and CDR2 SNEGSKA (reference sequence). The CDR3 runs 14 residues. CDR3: CSARGTRLNNEQFF.

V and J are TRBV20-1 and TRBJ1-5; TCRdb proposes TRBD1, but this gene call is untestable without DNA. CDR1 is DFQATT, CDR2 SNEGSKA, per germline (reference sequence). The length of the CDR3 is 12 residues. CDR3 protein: CSARTVNQPQHF.

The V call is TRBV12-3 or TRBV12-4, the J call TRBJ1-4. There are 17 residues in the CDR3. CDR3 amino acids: CASTNLRAGLANEKLFF.